This record looks at one TCR beta chain sequence and its context. These data belong to a study of Ad26.COV2.S vaccination and SARS-CoV-2 variants. CDR1 is MNHEY, CDR2 SMNVEV, per germline (reference sequence). This CDR3 has 14 amino acids. V was shortened by 2 bases and J by 4 bases, with 8 bases between the two germline ends. Profiling relied on immunoSEQ multiplex PCR, and the TCRdb table lists in-frame clones only, not all of them. The repertoire holds about 500,000 clones, with roughly nine tenths as singletons. Treatment denoted: 19 received Ad26.COV2.S at low or high dose, single or two shots; about 5 received placebo; per-sample allocation not given. The study sampled participants on day 63 after the first vaccine or placebo injection. Vaccination employed an Ad26 vector expressing the Wuhan-strain SARS-CoV-2 spike.

This chain joins TRBV27 and TRBJ1-4; D is perhaps TRBD1 (5 bases). Sequences were derived from peripheral blood, sampled in a trial of Ad26.COV2.S vaccine versus placebo. The TCR sequence derives from a person between 18 and 60 years old who received the Ad26.COV2.S COVID-19 vaccine or a placebo. CDR3 sequence: CASSLTGGNEKLFF. CDR3 nucleotides: TGTGCCAGCAGTTTAACAGGCGGTAATGAAAAACTGTTTTTT.